The TCR beta chain under discussion was sequenced for a study of blood T cell repertoires in COVID-19. Original processing notes: It was from reference gene primer amplification that nucleated cell counts were estimated. Sequencing used immunoSEQ multiplex PCR; TCRdb keeps in-frame clones, though not all of them. V, J and clone size reflect that table, while D and trimming were determined from the DNA. The table lists approximately 210,000 clones, about 90% of them singletons, with approximately 7.6% in the top ten. V lost 4 bases to trimming and J lost 4 bases; unmatched junction nucleotides: 9. The germline V gene encodes CDR1 SGHNT and CDR2 YYREEE (reference sequence). This CDR3 region has 15 residues. Enrolled through a virtual design, the participants were between roughly 18 and 90 years of age and came from around 25 US areas. Cohort 3 recovered donors had two negative PCRs, clearance, or symptom resolution.

The chain links TRBV5-4 to TRBJ2-5; 8 bases align to TRBD2. Material: PBMCs or T cells enriched from blood (not recorded which). The clonotype originates from a woman aged 18-30 years who had recovered from COVID-19. CDR3 DNA: TGTGCCAGCAGCGGACCGTCGGGGGGGCGAGAGACCCAGTACTTC. It codes for CASSGPSGGRETQYF.